These 3 T cell receptor gamma chains were sequenced from one sample in a study of intestinal T cells in coeliac disease. Genomic DNA came from ten approximately 4.8-µm formalin-fixed paraffin-embedded scrolls per case. LymphoTrack primers amplified TRG sequences from about 0.2 ug of biopsy DNA. With CATT, TCRdb re-called clones from the multiplex PCR reads. The repertoire holds about 880 gamma-chain clones, with around 58% as singletons. The source material was a duodenal biopsy. Every receptor here comes from a human donor with celiac disease.

The chain combines TRGV4 with TRGJ1 or TRGJ2. This CDR3 region has 15 residues. V lost 0 bases to trimming and J lost 4 bases; unmatched junction nucleotides: 9. Germline CDR1 and CDR2: EGSTGY and YDSYTSSV. CDR3 sequence reads: CATWDGPLCYYKKLF. DNA of the CDR3: TGTGCCACCTGGGATGGGCCACTTTGCTATTATAAGAAACTCTTT.

This clone appeared once. The chain uses TRGV4 and TRGJ1 or TRGJ2. The CDR3 contains 14 residues. In germline, CDR1 is EGSTGY, CDR2 YDSYTSSV. V lost 5 bases and J lost 4; bases outside the gene matches: 11. The CDR3 here is CATWGWGHYYKKLF. CDR3 bases: TGTGCCACCTGGGGATGGGGTCACTATTATAAGAAACTCTTT.

The genes are TRGV4 and TRGJ1 or TRGJ2. The CDR3 totals 15 residues. Unmatched junction bases numbered 5, after V lost 0 bases and J lost 0 bases. Germline V gene sequence: CDR1 EGSTGY, CDR2 YDSYTSSV. The CDR3 DNA follows: TGTGCCACCTGGGATGGGCCCCCGAATTATTATAAGAAACTCTTT. Its translation: CATWDGPPNYYKKLF.